In this sample, the clone carrying this T cell receptor (beta chain) turned up a few times. Its antigen is currently unknown. Sequencing used one aliquot of under 600,000 cells per fraction. The entry originates in a study of coeliac disease. Germline loops: CDR1 MNHGY, CDR2 SVAAGI. V was cut by 5 bases and J by 2 bases, with 9 bases left in between. This CDR3 is 13 amino acids long. The study, taken as a whole, reports: The authors judged this method unsuitable for unbiased gliadin-specific T cell detection. Control samples showed higher TRB and TRG clonality than intraepithelial and lamina propria samples in active celiac disease. Most TRB amino acid sequences occurred in only one sample.

Clones were read by immunoSEQ multiplex PCR, and TCRdb kept only the in-frame ones, dropping some. The sample consists of some 5,100 clones, 50% to 70% of them appearing once. The chain couples TRBV6-9 to TRBJ1-2; D perhaps matches TRBD1 (5 bases). The clonotype comes from a woman aged 30 to 39 with active celiac disease. The sequenced sample was intraepithelial lymphocytes from the gut. CDR3 protein: CASSADRNYGYTF. CDR3 in DNA: TGTGCCAGCAGTGCCGACAGAAACTATGGCTACACCTTC.